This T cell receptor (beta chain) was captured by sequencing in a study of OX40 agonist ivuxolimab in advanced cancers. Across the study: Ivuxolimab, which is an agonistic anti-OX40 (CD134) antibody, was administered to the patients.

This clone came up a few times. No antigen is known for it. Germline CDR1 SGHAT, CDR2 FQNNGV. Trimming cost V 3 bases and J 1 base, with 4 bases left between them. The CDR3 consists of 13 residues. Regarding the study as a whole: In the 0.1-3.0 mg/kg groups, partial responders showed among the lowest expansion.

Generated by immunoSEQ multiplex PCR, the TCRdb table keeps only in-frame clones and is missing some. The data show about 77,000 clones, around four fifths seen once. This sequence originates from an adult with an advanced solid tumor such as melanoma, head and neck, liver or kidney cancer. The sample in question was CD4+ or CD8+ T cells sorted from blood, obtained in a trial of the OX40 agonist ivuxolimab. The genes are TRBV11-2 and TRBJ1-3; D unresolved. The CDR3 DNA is TGTGCCAGCAGCTTGGCGTCTGGAAACACCATATATTTT. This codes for CASSLASGNTIYF.